This T cell receptor beta chain was identified during a study of blood T cell repertoires in COVID-19. For the study at large: Italy, Spain and the United States were the sources of the convalescent and acute COVID-19 samples. T cells, B-cell-depleted T cells, or PBMCs provided the cDNA or gDNA that served as material.

As handled by the study authors: Amplifying reference gene primers gave estimates of nucleated cell counts. Using immunoSEQ multiplex PCR, the repertoire was profiled, and TCRdb retains in-frame clones only, with some absent. V and J calls and clone size are those listed in that table; D and trimming were worked out from the DNA. The sample lists some 110,000 clones; approximately 87% were seen once. The CDR3 extends over 17 amino acids. Germline CDR1 is SGHTA and CDR2 is FQGNSA. The V gene end was trimmed by 2 bases and the J gene end by 3 bases; junction bases not matched to a gene: 12. Sequenced material: peripheral blood. The chain carries TRBV7-2 and TRBJ1-2, with 7 positions matching TRBD1. The sequence derives from a man aged 25-45 years with acute or convalescent COVID-19. The CDR3 protein is CASSLYGTGQTYYGYTF. CDR3 nucleotide sequence: TGTGCCAGCAGCTTATACGGTACGGGACAGACTTACTATGGCTACACCTTC.